This record covers a single TCR beta chain. The ends were cut back, 5 bases at V and 2 bases at J, with 10 bases in the middle. Germline V gene sequence: CDR1 SEHNR, CDR2 FQNEAQ (reference sequence). The CDR3 has 13 amino acids. The sample comes from a study of control samples from healthy donors and cancer patients. TCRdb's table, derived via immunoSEQ multiplex PCR, lists solely in-frame clones and lacks some. The sample yields about 18,000 clones, roughly 80% seen once. This clonotype was sampled from a woman aged 70-85 years with lung cancer. The chain recombines TRBV7-9 with TRBJ2-7; D might be TRBD1 (6 bases). The sample consisted of PBMCs. The CDR3 nucleotides are TGTGCCAGCAGCCTAACAGGGACCTACGAGCAGTACTTC. This sequence encodes CASSLTGTYEQYF.